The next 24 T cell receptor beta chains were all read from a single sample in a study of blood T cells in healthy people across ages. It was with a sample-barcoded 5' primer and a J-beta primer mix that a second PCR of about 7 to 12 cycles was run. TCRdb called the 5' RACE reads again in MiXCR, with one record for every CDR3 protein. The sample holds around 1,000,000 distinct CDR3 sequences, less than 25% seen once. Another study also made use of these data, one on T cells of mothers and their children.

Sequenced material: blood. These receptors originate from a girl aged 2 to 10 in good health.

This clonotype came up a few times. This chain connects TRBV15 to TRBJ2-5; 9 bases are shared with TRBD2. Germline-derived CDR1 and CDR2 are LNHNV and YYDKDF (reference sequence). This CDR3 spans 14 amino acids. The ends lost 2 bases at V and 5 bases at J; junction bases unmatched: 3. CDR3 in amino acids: CATSRLAGTETQYF. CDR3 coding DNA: TGTGCCACCAGCAGACTAGCGGGAACGGAGACCCAGTACTTC.

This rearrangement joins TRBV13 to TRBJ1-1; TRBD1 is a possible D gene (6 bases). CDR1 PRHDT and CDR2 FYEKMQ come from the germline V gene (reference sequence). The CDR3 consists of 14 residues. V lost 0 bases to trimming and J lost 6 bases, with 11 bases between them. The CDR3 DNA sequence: TGTGCCAGCAGCTTAGGGGGGGCCTATCCTGAAGCTTTCTTT. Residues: CASSLGGAYPEAFF.

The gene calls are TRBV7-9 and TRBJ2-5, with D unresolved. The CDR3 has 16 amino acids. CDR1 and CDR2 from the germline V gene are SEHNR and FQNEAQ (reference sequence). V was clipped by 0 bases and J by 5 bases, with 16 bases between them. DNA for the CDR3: TGTGCCAGCAGCTTAGCGGTACCTCGTGAGTGGGAGACCCAGTACTTC. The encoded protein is CASSLAVPREWETQYF. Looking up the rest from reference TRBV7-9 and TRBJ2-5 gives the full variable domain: DTGVSQNPRHKITKRGQNVTFRCDPISEHNRLYWYRQTLGQGPEFLTYFQNEAQLEKSRLLSDRFSAERPKGSFSTLEIQRTEQGDSAMYLCASSLAVPREWETQYFGPGTRLLVL.

The chain's CDR3 is CASSQSNDETQYF. CDR3 coding DNA: TGTGCCAGCAGCCAGAGCAATGATGAGACCCAGTACTTC. V and J are TRBV14 and TRBJ2-5; D gene uncertain. Per germline, CDR1 SGHDN and CDR2 FVKESK. V lost 3 bases and J 5 bases, leaving 10 bases between the germline ends. The CDR3 totals 13 residues.

The DNA for the CDR3 is TGTGCCAGCAGCTTAGCGAGACAGGATTCGAACACCGGGGAGCTGTTTTTT. The encoded protein is CASSLARQDSNTGELFF. The V call is TRBV7-2, the J call TRBJ2-2; maybe TRBD1 (6 bases). Trimming removed 0 bases at V and 0 bases at J, with 11 bases between. Germline-derived CDR1 and CDR2 are SGHTA and FQGNSA. CDR3 length equals 17 residues.

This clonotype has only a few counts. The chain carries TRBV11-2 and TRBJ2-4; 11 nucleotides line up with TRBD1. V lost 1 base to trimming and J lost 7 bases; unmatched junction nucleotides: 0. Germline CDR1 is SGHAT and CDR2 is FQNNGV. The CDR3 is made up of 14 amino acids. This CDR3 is CASSLGTGGNIQYF. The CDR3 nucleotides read TGTGCCAGCAGCTTAGGGACAGGGGGCAACATTCAGTACTTC.

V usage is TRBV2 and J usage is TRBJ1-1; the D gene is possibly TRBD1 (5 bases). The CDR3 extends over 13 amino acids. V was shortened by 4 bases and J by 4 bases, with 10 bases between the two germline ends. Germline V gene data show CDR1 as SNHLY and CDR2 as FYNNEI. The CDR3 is CASSGGRATEAFF. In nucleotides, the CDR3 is TGTGCCAGCAGTGGGGGACGGGCCACTGAAGCTTTCTTT.

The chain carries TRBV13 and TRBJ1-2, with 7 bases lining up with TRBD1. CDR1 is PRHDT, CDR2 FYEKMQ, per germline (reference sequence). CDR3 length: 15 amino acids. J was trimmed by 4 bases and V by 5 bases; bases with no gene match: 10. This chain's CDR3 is CASSPSWDRPYGYTF. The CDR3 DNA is TGTGCCAGCAGCCCGAGCTGGGACAGACCCTATGGCTACACCTTC.

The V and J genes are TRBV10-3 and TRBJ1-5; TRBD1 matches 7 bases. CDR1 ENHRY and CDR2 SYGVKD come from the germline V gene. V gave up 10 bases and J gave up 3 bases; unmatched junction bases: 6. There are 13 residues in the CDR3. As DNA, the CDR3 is TGTGCCACCCAGACAGGGTTCAATCAGCCCCAGCATTTT. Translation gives CATQTGFNQPQHF.

Here the CDR3 DNA reads TGCAGCGGGACCACCCGGAACACCGGGGAGCTGTTTTTT. It codes for CSGTTRNTGELFF. The chain links TRBV29-1 to TRBJ2-2; D uncertain. Germline CDR1 reads SQVTM; CDR2 reads ANQGSEA. Deletions cut 7 bases from V and 1 base from J, with 10 bases between. This CDR3 has 13 residues.

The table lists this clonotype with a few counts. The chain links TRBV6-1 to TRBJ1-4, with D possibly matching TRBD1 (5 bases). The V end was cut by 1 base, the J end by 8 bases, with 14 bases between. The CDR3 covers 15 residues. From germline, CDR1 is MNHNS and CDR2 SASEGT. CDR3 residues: CASSEVGGLGEKLFF. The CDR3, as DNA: TGTGCCAGCAGTGAAGTGGGGGGGTTAGGAGAAAAACTGTTTTTT.

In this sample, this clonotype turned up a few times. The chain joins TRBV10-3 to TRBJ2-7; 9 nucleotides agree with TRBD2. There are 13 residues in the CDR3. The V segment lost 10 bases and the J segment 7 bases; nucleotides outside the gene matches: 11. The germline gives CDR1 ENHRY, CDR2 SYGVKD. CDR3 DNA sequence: TGTGCCACGACGACTAGCGGAGTTGGAGAGCAGTACTTC. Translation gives CATTTSGVGEQYF.

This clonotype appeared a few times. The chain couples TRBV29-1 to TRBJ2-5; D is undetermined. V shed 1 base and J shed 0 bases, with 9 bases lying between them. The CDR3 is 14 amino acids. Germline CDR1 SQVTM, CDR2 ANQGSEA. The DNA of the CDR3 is TGCAGCGTTGAAGGGTTTTCGTACCAAGAGACCCAGTACTTC. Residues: CSVEGFSYQETQYF.

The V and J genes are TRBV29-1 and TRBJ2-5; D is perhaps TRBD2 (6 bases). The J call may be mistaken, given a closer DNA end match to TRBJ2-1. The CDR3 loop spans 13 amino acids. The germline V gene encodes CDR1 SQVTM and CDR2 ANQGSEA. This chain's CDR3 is CSVVGPGVDEQFF. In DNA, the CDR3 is TGCAGCGTTGTAGGCCCGGGGGTCGATGAGCAGTTCTTC.

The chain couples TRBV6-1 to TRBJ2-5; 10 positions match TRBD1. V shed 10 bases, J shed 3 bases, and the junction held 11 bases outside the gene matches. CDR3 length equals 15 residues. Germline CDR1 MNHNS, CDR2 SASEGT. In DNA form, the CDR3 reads TGTGCCACCTCGTCGACAGGGGGCCTCGAAGAGACCCAGTACTTC. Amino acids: CATSSTGGLEETQYF.

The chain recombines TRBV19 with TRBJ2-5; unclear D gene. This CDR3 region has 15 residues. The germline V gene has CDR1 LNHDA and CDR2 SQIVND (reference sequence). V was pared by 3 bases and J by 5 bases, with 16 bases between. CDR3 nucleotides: TGTGCCAGTAGTATGGCGTCACGGTCGTGGGAGACCCAGTACTTC. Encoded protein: CASSMASRSWETQYF.

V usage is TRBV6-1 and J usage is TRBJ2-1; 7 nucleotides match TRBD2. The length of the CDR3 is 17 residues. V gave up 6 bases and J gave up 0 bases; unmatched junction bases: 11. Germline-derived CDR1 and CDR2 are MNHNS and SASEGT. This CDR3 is CASRGSNGRVSYNEQFF. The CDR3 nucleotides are TGTGCCAGCAGAGGTTCAAATGGGAGGGTCTCCTACAATGAGCAGTTCTTC.

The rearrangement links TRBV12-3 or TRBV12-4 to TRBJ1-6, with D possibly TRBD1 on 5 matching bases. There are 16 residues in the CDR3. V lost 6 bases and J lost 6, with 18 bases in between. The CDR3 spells CASSPGRGSGNSPLHF. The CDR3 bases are TGTGCCAGCAGCCCGGGAAGGGGCTCGGGTAATTCACCCCTCCACTTT.

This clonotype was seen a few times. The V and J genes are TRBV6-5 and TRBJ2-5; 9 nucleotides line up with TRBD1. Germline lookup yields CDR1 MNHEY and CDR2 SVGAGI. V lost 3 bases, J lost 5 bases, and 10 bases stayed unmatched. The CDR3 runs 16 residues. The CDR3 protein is CASSYSGTGSVETQYF. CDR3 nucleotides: TGTGCCAGCAGTTATTCCGGGACAGGGTCCGTGGAGACCCAGTACTTC.

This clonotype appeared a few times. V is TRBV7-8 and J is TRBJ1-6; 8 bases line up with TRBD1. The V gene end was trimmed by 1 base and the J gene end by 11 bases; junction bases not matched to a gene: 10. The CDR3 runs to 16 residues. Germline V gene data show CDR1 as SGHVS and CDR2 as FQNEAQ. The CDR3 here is CASSLEGRGPPPPLHF. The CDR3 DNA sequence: TGTGCCAGCAGCTTAGAGGGCAGGGGGCCCCCGCCACCCCTCCACTTT.

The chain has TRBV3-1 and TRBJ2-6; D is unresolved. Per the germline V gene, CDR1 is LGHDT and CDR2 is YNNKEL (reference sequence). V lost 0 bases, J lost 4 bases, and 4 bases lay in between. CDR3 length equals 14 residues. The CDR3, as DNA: TGTGCCAGCAGCCAAGAGACGGGGGCCAACGTCCTGACTTTC. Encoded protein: CASSQETGANVLTF.

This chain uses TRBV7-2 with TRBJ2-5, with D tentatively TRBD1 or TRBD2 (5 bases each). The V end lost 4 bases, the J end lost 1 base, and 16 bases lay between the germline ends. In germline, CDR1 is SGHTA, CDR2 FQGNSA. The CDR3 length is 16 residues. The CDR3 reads CASSSSPGPLQETQYF. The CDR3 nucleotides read TGTGCCAGCAGCTCGTCTCCGGGACCACTCCAAGAGACCCAGTACTTC.

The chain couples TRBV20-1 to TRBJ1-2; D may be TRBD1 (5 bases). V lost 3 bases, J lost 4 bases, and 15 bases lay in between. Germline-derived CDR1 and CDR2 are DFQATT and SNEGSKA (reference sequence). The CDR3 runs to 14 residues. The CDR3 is CSASSSSGAYGYTF. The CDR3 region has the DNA TGCAGTGCTAGCAGTTCCTCCGGGGCCTATGGCTACACCTTC.

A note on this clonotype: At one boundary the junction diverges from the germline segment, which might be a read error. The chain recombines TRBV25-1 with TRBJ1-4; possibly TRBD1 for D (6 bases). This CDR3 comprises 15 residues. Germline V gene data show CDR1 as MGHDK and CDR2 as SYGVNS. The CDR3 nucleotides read TGTGTCAGCAGTGAACAGGGTCGAACTAATGAAAAACTGTTTTTT. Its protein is CVSSEQGRTNEKLFF.